Each of the 32 T cell receptor beta chains below was sequenced from the same sample in a study of T cells in Graves' hyperthyroidism and ophthalmopathy. Amplified TCR beta CDR3 regions came from RNA transcripts. Carried out on the TCR CDR3, a first-round RT-PCR used the HTBI primer set. TCRdb independently ran MiXCR on the multiplex PCR reads; one entry per CDR3 protein. The profile covers hundreds of thousands of distinct CDR3 sequences, with 20% to 25% appearing a single time and roughly 30% taken by the ten largest. Sequenced sample: blood. The receptors come from a man aged 30-40 years with Graves' ophthalmopathy.

This clonotype has a handful of counts. The chain recombines TRBV28 with TRBJ1-5, with 7 bases aligning to TRBD1. V lost 7 bases to trimming and J lost 0 bases; unmatched junction nucleotides: 15. The CDR3 runs 18 residues. The germline gives CDR1 MDHEN, CDR2 SYDVKM. The CDR3 DNA follows: TGTGCCAGCAAGTCGTCCGGGACAGACCTCCTTAGCAATCAGCCCCAGCATTTT. Translation gives CASKSSGTDLLSNQPQHF.

This clonotype was detected many times. This chain connects TRBV6-1 to TRBJ1-1; no firm D call. CDR3 length equals 14 residues. Trimming took 1 base from V and 11 from J, leaving 17 bases between them. Germline V gene data show CDR1 as MNHNS and CDR2 as SASEGT. The CDR3 DNA sequence: TGTGCCAGCAGTGAAGGATGGAAAGTTCGACGGGCTTTCTTT. It encodes CASSEGWKVRRAFF.

The chain has TRBV24-1 and TRBJ2-3, with 9 bases fitting TRBD1. The junction had 7 bases not matched to a gene; V was cut back by 4 bases and J by 3 bases. Germline CDR1 is KGHDR and CDR2 is SFDVKD. This CDR3 has 16 residues. DNA for the CDR3: TGTGCCACCAGTGACTCGGACAGGGGAGGGACAGATACGCAGTATTTT. Protein sequence: CATSDSDRGGTDTQYF.

V gene TRBV4-2 combines with J gene TRBJ2-1, with TRBD2 identical over 7 bases. J was trimmed by 6 bases and V by 5 bases; bases with no gene match: 22. The CDR3 extends over 19 amino acids. Germline V CDR1 and CDR2: LGHNA, YNFKEQ. The chain's CDR3 is CASSLTIGRTSSPSNEQFF. Here the CDR3 DNA reads TGTGCCAGCAGCTTGACTATCGGACGGACTAGTAGTCCCAGCAATGAGCAGTTCTTC.

The sample holds a few counts of this clonotype. CDR3 nucleotide sequence: TGTGCCAGCAGCTTCAATAGTGTCAATGAGCAGTTCTTC. Amino acid sequence: CASSFNSVNEQFF. This chain links TRBV7-2 with TRBJ2-1, with D unclear. From germline, CDR1 is SGHTA and CDR2 FQGNSA. CDR3 length: 13 residues. V gave up 3 bases and J gave up 6 bases, with 9 bases separating them.

With regard to this clonotype: Here the CDR3 omits its conserved ending phenylalanine or tryptophan, so a read error is the likely source. The V and J genes are TRBV4-1 and TRBJ1-2; D unresolved. CDR1 and CDR2 from the germline V gene are MGHRA and YSYEKL. The CDR3 totals 12 residues. V was trimmed by 1 base and J by 8 bases, leaving 8 bases between them. Written as DNA, the CDR3 is TGCGCCAGCAGCCAAGGGGGTGAAGGCTACACCCTC. This gives the protein CASSQGGEGYTL.

This clonotype was detected only a few times. This rearrangement joins TRBV3-1 to TRBJ2-7; a weak D match, TRBD1 (6 bases). Trimming pared 1 base from V and 3 bases from J, leaving 13 bases between. This CDR3 is built from 15 residues. In germline, CDR1 is LGHDT, CDR2 YNNKEL (reference sequence). CDR3 nucleotides: TGTGCCAGCAGCCAAGCCAACAGGGTCGTCTACGAGCAGTACTTC. Translation gives CASSQANRVVYEQYF.

In its sample, this clonotype was seen a few times. The V call is TRBV20-1, the J call TRBJ2-3; 7 bases are a match to TRBD2. CDR3 length: 16 residues. V lost 0 bases and J lost 5; bases outside the gene matches: 11. Per the germline V gene, CDR1 is DFQATT and CDR2 is SNEGSKA (reference sequence). The CDR3 DNA follows: TGCAGTGCTAGAGATTCTTCCGGGAGGAAGGGAGATACGCAGTATTTT. It specifies CSARDSSGRKGDTQYF.

This clonotype was detected only a few times. The chain has TRBV7-3 and TRBJ2-5, with D maybe TRBD2 (5 bases). CDR3 length equals 13 residues. Germline V gene sequence: CDR1 SGHTA, CDR2 FQGTGA. V was pared by 8 bases and J by 5 bases, with 15 bases between. The CDR3 sequence is CASAPVGSETQYF. As DNA, the CDR3 is TGTGCCAGCGCCCCAGTTGGGAGTGAGACCCAGTACTTC.

The chain joins TRBV11-1 to TRBJ2-7, with 9 bases identical to TRBD1. Losses at the gene ends were 8 bases for V and 2 bases for J; bases not matched to a gene: 10. The CDR3 runs to 15 residues. Germline assignment: CDR1 SGHAT and CDR2 FQDESV (reference sequence). The CDR3 sequence is CASGRGTGLTYEQYF. The CDR3 DNA sequence: TGTGCCAGCGGCAGAGGGACAGGGTTAACCTACGAGCAGTACTTC.

This clonotype came up many times. The CDR3 DNA sequence: TGTGCCAGCTCTACACAAGGCGGGGAGCTGTTTTTT. Protein: CASSTQGGELFF. This chain joins TRBV2 and TRBJ2-2; D is uncertain. V dropped 8 bases and J dropped 7 bases, with 11 bases sitting between them. Germline V gene sequence: CDR1 SNHLY, CDR2 FYNNEI. This CDR3 has 12 amino acids.

This clonotype has only a few counts. The chain joins TRBV7-2 to TRBJ2-7; TRBD1 is a possible D gene (6 bases). The CDR3 runs 15 residues. The germline V gene has CDR1 SGHTA and CDR2 FQGNSA. V lost 0 bases to trimming and J lost 2 bases, with 11 bases between them. The CDR3 reads CASSLARDIAYEQYF. DNA of the CDR3: TGTGCCAGCAGCTTAGCTCGGGACATAGCCTACGAGCAGTACTTC.

This sequence joins TRBV12-5 and TRBJ2-2; the match to TRBD2 covers 8 bases. CDR3 length: 17 amino acids. With V trimmed by 3 bases and J by 6 bases, 12 bases remained unmatched. CDR1 is LGHNT and CDR2 is FRNRAP in the germline V gene. As DNA, the CDR3 is TGTGCTAGTGGTTTAGCTAGCGGGTCTCTTGATCCCGGGGAGCTGTTTTTT. Translation gives CASGLASGSLDPGELFF.

The rearrangement joins TRBV19 to TRBJ1-2; 8 nucleotides align to TRBD1. This CDR3 has 14 amino acids. Per the germline V gene, CDR1 is LNHDA and CDR2 is SQIVND (reference sequence). V lost 9 bases, J lost 3 bases, and 9 bases stayed unmatched. The CDR3 loop reads CASNGRGQDYGYTF. CDR3 in DNA: TGTGCCAGCAACGGCAGGGGGCAAGACTATGGCTACACCTTC.

V usage is TRBV20-1 and J usage is TRBJ2-1; 9 bases align to TRBD2. From germline, CDR1 is DFQATT and CDR2 SNEGSKA (reference sequence). The CDR3 extends over 17 amino acids. V lost 0 bases to trimming and J lost 6 bases; unmatched junction nucleotides: 12. CDR3 protein: CSARDWVVAGEGNEQFF. Here the CDR3 DNA reads TGCAGTGCTAGAGATTGGGTCGTAGCGGGAGAAGGCAATGAGCAGTTCTTC.

This clonotype was observed at least ten times. V and J are TRBV2 and TRBJ1-1, with D possibly being TRBD1 (6 bases). Germline lookup yields CDR1 SNHLY and CDR2 FYNNEI. The CDR3 contains 16 residues. V dropped 5 bases and J dropped 0 bases, with 16 bases sitting between them. CDR3 DNA sequence: TGTGCCAGCAGTATTGACAGGCCCTACATGAACACTGAAGCTTTCTTT. Encoded protein: CASSIDRPYMNTEAFF.

The rearrangement joins TRBV4-1 to TRBJ2-1; perhaps D is TRBD1 or TRBD2 (5 bases each). V lost 1 base and J 5 bases, leaving 15 bases between the germline ends. Per germline, CDR1 MGHRA and CDR2 YSYEKL. This CDR3 is built from 16 residues. The CDR3 loop is CASSQGVVRGDNEQFF. CDR3 sequence (DNA): TGCGCCAGCAGCCAAGGGGTTGTGAGGGGCGACAATGAGCAGTTCTTC.

The genes are TRBV4-1 and TRBJ2-5, with a possible D match to TRBD1 (5 bases). Germline CDR1 reads MGHRA; CDR2 reads YSYEKL. V lost 3 bases and J lost 11, with 13 bases in between. CDR3 length: 12 residues. The CDR3 sequence: CASSHLGQGQYF. The CDR3 DNA follows: TGCGCCAGCAGCCACCTGGGGCAGGGTCAGTACTTC.

Notes on this clonotype: A much more abundant neighbour one base away suggests this may be a read error. The chain is built from TRBV7-2 and TRBJ2-3; TRBD2 matches 9 bases. Germline CDR1 reads SGHTA; CDR2 reads FQGNSA. The CDR3 extends over 16 amino acids. The ends lost 6 bases at V and 4 bases at J; junction bases unmatched: 11. CDR3 sequence (DNA): TGTGCCAGCAGGGCTAGCGGGGATCACCCCCCAGATACGCAGTATTTT. Translation gives CASRASGDHPPDTQYF.

This clonotype was detected many times. The chain recombines TRBV18 with TRBJ1-1; D remains unclear. The V and J ends lost 4 bases and 3 bases respectively, with 6 bases between them. The CDR3 spans 12 residues. Per germline, CDR1 KGHSH and CDR2 LQKENI. CDR3 region: CASSLDYTEAFF. CDR3 sequence (DNA): TGTGCCAGCTCACTCGATTACACTGAAGCTTTCTTT. Full variable domain (rest looked up from reference TRBV18 and TRBJ1-1): NAGVMQNPRHLVRRRGQEARLRCSPMKGHSHVYWYRQLPEEGLKFMVYLQKENIIDESGMPKERFSAEFPKEGPSILRIQQVVRGDSAAYFCASSLDYTEAFFGQGTRLTVV.

Ten or more counts support this clonotype. This sequence joins TRBV27 and TRBJ2-3; 7 bases fit TRBD2. With 5 bases clipped from V and 4 bases from J, the junction kept 9 bases outside the gene matches. The CDR3 consists of 15 residues. Germline V lookup: CDR1 MNHEY, CDR2 SMNVEV (reference sequence). The CDR3, as DNA: TGTGCCAGCAGTCCGAAACTAGCGCCCCCAGATACGCAGTATTTT. Encoded protein: CASSPKLAPPDTQYF.

The chain combines TRBV27 with TRBJ1-4, with 7 bases matching TRBD1. V shed 6 bases, J shed 5 bases, and the junction held 15 bases outside the gene matches. The CDR3 sequence is 17 residues long. Germline lookup yields CDR1 MNHEY and CDR2 SMNVEV (reference sequence). DNA of the CDR3: TGTGCCAGCAGCAGACAGGGTATTCCCCCAAAAAATGAAAAACTGTTTTTT. Protein product: CASSRQGIPPKNEKLFF.

The chain joins TRBV6-2 or TRBV6-3 to TRBJ2-7; the match to TRBD2 covers 8 bases. Germline V lookup: CDR1 MNHEY, CDR2 SVGEGT. The CDR3 loop spans 13 amino acids. V trimming: 6 bases; J trimming: 3 bases; junction bases outside the gene matches: 4. DNA of the CDR3: TGTGCCAGCAGGCCCGGGAGGGACTACGAGCAGTACTTC. Translation: CASRPGRDYEQYF.

The chain joins TRBV14 to TRBJ2-7; weak D call: TRBD2 (6 bases). V lost 1 base and J 5 bases, leaving 24 bases between the germline ends. CDR3 size: 18 residues. Per the germline V gene, CDR1 is SGHDN and CDR2 is FVKESK. This chain's CDR3 is CASSQAALSGGSGHEQYF. CDR3 sequence (DNA): TGTGCCAGCAGCCAAGCCGCTTTAAGTGGAGGGAGCGGTCACGAGCAGTACTTC.

In its sample, this clonotype was seen many times. The V call is TRBV7-2, the J call TRBJ1-1; D remains ambiguous. The germline V and J ends were trimmed by 3 bases and 1 base, with 9 bases remaining between them. Germline V gives CDR1 SGHTA, CDR2 FQGNSA. This CDR3 is built from 14 residues. CDR3 in amino acids: CASSFSSQNTEAFF. Written as DNA, the CDR3 is TGTGCCAGCAGCTTTTCCTCCCAGAACACTGAAGCTTTCTTT. The full variable domain, in which reference TRBV7-2 and TRBJ1-1 provide the parts outside the CDR3, is GAGVSQSPSNKVTEKGKDVELRCDPISGHTALYWYRQSLGQGLEFLIYFQGNSAPDKSGLPSDRFSAERTGGSVSTLTIQRTQQEDSAVYLCASSFSSQNTEAFFGQGTRLTVV.

This clonotype was found a few times. This sequence joins TRBV6-1 and TRBJ1-2; possible D gene TRBD1, 6 bases. CDR1 MNHNS and CDR2 SASEGT come from the germline V gene. The V and J ends lost 7 bases and 3 bases respectively, with 12 bases between them. This CDR3 is built from 13 residues. The CDR3 nucleotides are TGTGCCAGCACAGGGGCGCTCGACTATGGCTACACCTTC. Amino acids: CASTGALDYGYTF.

This clonotype showed up many times. This sequence joins TRBV3-1 and TRBJ2-1; tentative D call: TRBD1 (5 bases). Germline lookup yields CDR1 LGHDT and CDR2 YNNKEL (reference sequence). The CDR3 covers 15 residues. Trimming removed 0 bases at V and 7 bases at J, with 13 bases between. The CDR3 DNA reads TGTGCCAGCAGCCAAGAGAGACTCTCAGGGAATGAGCAGTTCTTC. It specifies CASSQERLSGNEQFF.

The chain couples TRBV15 to TRBJ1-1; the match to TRBD1 covers 8 bases. There are 15 residues in the CDR3. The V gene end was trimmed by 3 bases and the J gene end by 1 base; junction bases not matched to a gene: 4. Looked up from germline, CDR1 is LNHNV and CDR2 is YYDKDF (reference sequence). The CDR3 DNA reads TGTGCCACCAGCAGGGACAGGGCCACGAACACTGAAGCTTTCTTT. Translation gives CATSRDRATNTEAFF.

This clonotype was observed at least ten times. The rearrangement links TRBV28 to TRBJ2-1, with TRBD2 as a possible D gene (7 bases). V lost 6 bases, J lost 8 bases, and 17 bases lay in between. CDR3 length equals 14 residues. Germline CDR1 is MDHEN and CDR2 is SYDVKM. CDR3 region: CASRRPGGGDEQFF. For the CDR3, the DNA is TGTGCCAGCAGGCGGCCGGGGGGCGGTGATGAGCAGTTCTTC.

The chain links TRBV12-3 or TRBV12-4 to TRBJ1-4; 7 positions agree with TRBD1. CDR3 length: 15 residues. The J segment lost 6 bases and the V segment lost 5 bases, leaving 9 bases of the junction unmatched. The CDR3, as DNA: TGTGCCAGCAGTCGGGACAGTGGTTCGGATGAAAAACTGTTTTTT. Its translation: CASSRDSGSDEKLFF.

At least ten counts were recorded for this clonotype. The V call is TRBV30, the J call TRBJ2-1; D might be TRBD2 (6 bases). The CDR3 spans 14 residues. The V end was cut by 2 bases, the J end by 9 bases, with 17 bases between. CDR1 is GTSNPN and CDR2 is SVGIG in the germline V gene (reference sequence). In DNA, the CDR3 is TGTGCCTGGAGTCCTCGGAGGGAGGTCAGTGAGCAGTTCTTC. Translated: CAWSPRREVSEQFF.

This clonotype was seen only a few times. J is TRBJ1-1 and V is TRBV14; D ambiguous. CDR1 SGHDN and CDR2 FVKESK come from the germline V gene. The V gene lost 2 bases and the J gene lost 7 bases, with 14 bases spanning the gap. CDR3 length: 14 amino acids. DNA for the CDR3: TGTGCCAGCAGCCAAACCCGGGGTTGGGGTGAAGCTTTCTTT. Amino acids: CASSQTRGWGEAFF.